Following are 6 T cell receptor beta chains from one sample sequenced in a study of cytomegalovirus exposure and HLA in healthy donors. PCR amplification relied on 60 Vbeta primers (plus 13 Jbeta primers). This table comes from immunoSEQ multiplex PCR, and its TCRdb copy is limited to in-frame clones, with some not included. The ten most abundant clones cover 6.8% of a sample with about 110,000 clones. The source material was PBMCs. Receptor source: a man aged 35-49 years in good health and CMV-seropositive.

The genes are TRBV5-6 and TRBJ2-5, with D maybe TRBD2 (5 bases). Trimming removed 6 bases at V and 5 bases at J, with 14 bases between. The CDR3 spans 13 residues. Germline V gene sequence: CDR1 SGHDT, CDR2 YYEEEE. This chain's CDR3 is CASTEGPRETQYF. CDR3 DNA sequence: TGTGCCAGCACCGAGGGTCCGAGGGAGACCCAGTACTTC.

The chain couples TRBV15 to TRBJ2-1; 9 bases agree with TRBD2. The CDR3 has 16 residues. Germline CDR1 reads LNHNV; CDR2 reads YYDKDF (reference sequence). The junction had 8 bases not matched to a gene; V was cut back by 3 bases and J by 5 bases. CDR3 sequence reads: CATSRDRRLADNEQFF. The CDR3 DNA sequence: TGTGCCACCAGCAGGGATAGGAGACTAGCGGACAATGAGCAGTTCTTC.

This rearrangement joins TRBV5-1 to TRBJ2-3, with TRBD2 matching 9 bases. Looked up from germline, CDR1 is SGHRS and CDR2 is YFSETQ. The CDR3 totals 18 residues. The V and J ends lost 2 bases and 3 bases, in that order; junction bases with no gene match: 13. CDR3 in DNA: TGCGCCAGCAGCTTTAGAACTAGCGGGCCGAGCGGGACAGATACGCAGTATTTT. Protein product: CASSFRTSGPSGTDTQYF.

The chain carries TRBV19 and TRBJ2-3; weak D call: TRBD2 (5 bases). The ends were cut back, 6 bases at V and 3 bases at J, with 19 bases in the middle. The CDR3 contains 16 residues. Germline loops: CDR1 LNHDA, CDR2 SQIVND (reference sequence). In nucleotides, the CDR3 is TGTGCCAGTAGCATCAACCCCGGCCCGGGGACAGATACGCAGTATTTT. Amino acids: CASSINPGPGTDTQYF. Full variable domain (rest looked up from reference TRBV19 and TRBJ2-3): DGGITQSPKYLFRKEGQNVTLSCEQNLNHDAMYWYRQDPGQGLRLIYYSQIVNDFQKGDIAEGYSVSREKKESFPLTVTSAQKNPTAFYLCASSINPGPGTDTQYFGPGTRLTVL.

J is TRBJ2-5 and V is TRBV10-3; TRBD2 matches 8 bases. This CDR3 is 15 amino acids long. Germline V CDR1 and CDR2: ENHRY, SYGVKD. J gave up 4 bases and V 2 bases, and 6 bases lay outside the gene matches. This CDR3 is CAISEPRGGAETQYF. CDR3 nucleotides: TGTGCCATCAGTGAGCCCCGGGGGGGGGCAGAGACCCAGTACTTC.

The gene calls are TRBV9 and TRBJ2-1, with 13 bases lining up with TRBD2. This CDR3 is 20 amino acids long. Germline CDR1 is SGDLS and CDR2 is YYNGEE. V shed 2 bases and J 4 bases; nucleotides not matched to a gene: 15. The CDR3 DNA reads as TGTGCCAGCAGCGTCAGACAAGGACTAGCGGGAGAATCCCTTTACAATGAGCAGTTCTTC. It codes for CASSVRQGLAGESLYNEQFF.